This T cell receptor (beta chain) appears in the sequencing data of a study of molecular identifiers for immune sequencing clone quantification. Study conclusions and caveats: Clones of above 20 RNA copies carried over 99% of effector molecules; in naive cells they carried under 1%.

V gave up 0 bases and J gave up 2 bases, with 12 bases separating them. Germline assignment: CDR1 SQVTM and CDR2 ANQGSEA. The CDR3 length is 15 residues. By sample fraction, this clonotype is medium-sized (0.01 to 0.1%). Its antigen is still unknown. Isolation of naive CD8 T cells was achieved by sorting on a CD8+CD4-CCR7+CD45RA+ phenotype. Listed TCR primers, together with previously described methods, were used for the bulk TCR libraries. TCRdb itself ran the PCR reads through MiXCR, one entry per CDR3 protein. Here the sample spans 40,000 to 50,000 distinct CDR3 sequences, roughly a fifth being singletons.

This receptor was obtained from a human donor in good health. Some libraries in this study had Jurkat cell RNA spiked in. Sequenced material: naive CD8+ T cells from blood, with Jurkat cell RNA spiked in. The subset is: FACS-sorted CD8+CD4-CCR7+CD45RA+ naive T cells. V gene TRBV29-1 combines with J gene TRBJ2-3; TRBD1 might be the D (6 bases). CDR3: CSVEDRGWVTDTQYF. CDR3 DNA: TGCAGCGTTGAAGACAGGGGCTGGGTCACAGATACGCAGTATTTT.